The entry below gives a single TCR beta chain sequence along with its context. This entry is derived from a study of blood T cell repertoires in COVID-19. Sequenced by immunoSEQ multiplex PCR; TCRdb stores in-frame clones only, minus some. The table includes about 60,000 clones, approximately 78% detected once. J lost 4 bases, V lost 3 bases, and 9 bases had no gene match. Germline loops: CDR1 MNHNS, CDR2 SASEGT. The CDR3 totals 17 residues. The V gene is TRBV6-1, the J gene TRBJ2-5; TRBD1 matches 12 bases. This TCR was recovered from a man aged 80 or over with acute or convalescent COVID-19. Sample: peripheral blood. The CDR3 protein is CASSDFVGTGGRETQYF. The CDR3 region has the DNA TGTGCCAGCAGTGACTTTGTGGGGACAGGGGGCCGAGAGACCCAGTACTTC.